This TCR beta chain is from a study of identical twins. Study-wide points: Models came in too low on out-of-frame TCR alpha sharing in monozygotic twins. While abundant cord blood beta clonotypes carried fewer insertions, memory repertoires showed no such pattern.

V was pared by 2 bases and J by 8 bases, with 3 bases of the junction left unmatched. This CDR3 is 13 amino acids long. From germline, CDR1 is MNHEY and CDR2 SVGEGT. About this clonotype: Its antigen is not known.

Template switching (which added a universal primer site) was used, and cDNA carried unique molecular identifiers. TCRdb called the 5' RACE reads again in MiXCR, with one record for every CDR3 protein. The table lists 450,000 or so distinct CDR3 sequences, 20% to 25% of them singletons. These records were also assigned to another study, of T cells expressing NK-cell markers. That publication notes: Several donors' CD3+CD56-NKG2C+ cells were dominated by the same clonotypes.

The genes are TRBV6-2 or TRBV6-3 and TRBJ2-7; 10 bases align to TRBD2. This clonotype originated in a woman between 18 and 30 years old in good health. Material for sequencing was CD4+ T cells sorted from blood. The CDR3 spells CASSYQREGQQYF. In DNA, the CDR3 is TGTGCCAGCAGTTACCAGCGGGAGGGTCAGCAGTACTTC.